A single sample gave rise to the 10 T cell receptor beta chains below, sequenced in a study of blood T cell repertoires in COVID-19 (dated by TCRdb to 2018 to 2021). The library was produced with the immunoSEQ multiplex PCR assay. In TCRdb, the immuneACCESS table is reduced to in-frame sequences with V and J assigned. These tables do not hold every clone; where another copy was compared, an unresolved V gene accounts for under half, and the others remain unexplained. The sample contains about 400,000 clones, around 90% of them found a single time. The ten largest clones represent roughly 1.9% of the sample. The sample comprised PBMCs or T cells enriched from blood (not recorded which). These receptors were taken from a woman between 40 and 55 years old with acute COVID-19.

The chain combines TRBV24-1 with TRBJ2-5; 11 bases align to TRBD1. V trimming: 5 bases; J trimming: 2 bases; junction bases outside the gene matches: 6. The CDR3 has 16 residues. Germline CDR1 reads KGHDR; CDR2 reads SFDVKD. CDR3 coding DNA: TGTGCCACCAGTGTTACCCGGGACAGGGGGCAAGAGACCCAGTACTTC. Its protein product is CATSVTRDRGQETQYF.

This chain connects TRBV11-2 to TRBJ1-1; the match to TRBD1 covers 7 bases. The germline CDR1 and CDR2 sequences are SGHAT and FQNNGV. V dropped 1 base and J dropped 0; count of bases not matched to a gene: 5. There are 16 residues in the CDR3. CDR3 nucleotides: TGTGCCAGCAGCTTAGGCGGGACAGCCATGAACACTGAAGCTTTCTTT. Its translation is CASSLGGTAMNTEAFF. Using reference TRBV11-2 and TRBJ1-1 for the parts outside the CDR3, the full variable domain is EAGVAQSPRYKIIEKRQSVAFWCNPISGHATLYWYQQILGQGPKLLIQFQNNGVVDDSQLPKDRFSAERLKGVDSTLKIQPAKLEDSAVYLCASSLGGTAMNTEAFFGQGTRLTVV.

The chain has TRBV30 and TRBJ1-1, with D perhaps TRBD1 (6 bases). Trimming took off 1 base at V and 1 base at J, with 16 bases between the two ends. The CDR3 loop spans 16 amino acids. Per germline, CDR1 GTSNPN and CDR2 SVGIG (reference sequence). The CDR3: CAWSDGGLGANTEAFF. CDR3 coding DNA: TGTGCCTGGAGTGATGGCGGTTTGGGGGCGAACACTGAAGCTTTCTTT.

This rearrangement joins TRBV4-2 to TRBJ2-3, with 15 bases lining up with TRBD2. J lost 2 bases, V lost 1 base, and 10 bases had no gene match. This CDR3 spans 20 amino acids. In germline, CDR1 is LGHNA, CDR2 YNFKEQ. The CDR3 is CASSQVVGLAGGGHTDTQYF. The DNA of the CDR3 is TGTGCCAGCAGCCAAGTGGTTGGACTAGCGGGGGGGGGTCACACAGATACGCAGTATTTT.

The chain has TRBV27 and TRBJ1-3; D is ambiguous. The CDR3 length is 15 residues. From germline, CDR1 is MNHEY and CDR2 SMNVEV (reference sequence). V was clipped by 4 bases and J by 0 bases, with 10 bases between them. CDR3 DNA: TGTGCCAGCAGTTCCGGGGTTTCCTCTGGAAACACCATATATTTT. Its protein is CASSSGVSSGNTIYF.

V gene TRBV5-4 combines with J gene TRBJ1-2, with D tentatively TRBD1 (6 bases). This CDR3 region has 12 residues. Germline CDR1 reads SGHNT; CDR2 reads YYREEE (reference sequence). V was shortened by 4 bases and J by 5 bases, with 9 bases between the two germline ends. The CDR3 DNA sequence: TGTGCCAGCAGCAAGACAGGTTATGGCTACACCTTC. Protein product: CASSKTGYGYTF.

This clone was seen once. J is TRBJ1-3 and V is TRBV9; D is uncertain. CDR1 and CDR2 from the germline V gene are SGDLS and YYNGEE. There are 12 residues in the CDR3. V shed 1 base and J shed 8 bases, with 7 bases lying between them. Written as DNA, the CDR3 is TGTGCCAGCAGCGTACGGGAGGACACCATATATTTT. It codes for CASSVREDTIYF.

The chain links TRBV27 to TRBJ1-6, with 9 bases fitting TRBD1. Trimming cost V 8 bases and J 6 bases; bases outside gene matches: 11. The CDR3 covers 16 residues. The germline gives CDR1 MNHEY, CDR2 SMNVEV (reference sequence). The CDR3 region is CASATGGGIGNSPLHF. The CDR3 nucleotides are TGTGCCAGCGCAACAGGGGGCGGAATTGGTAATTCACCCCTCCACTTT.

The J gene is TRBJ1-5, the V gene TRBV6-5, with D perhaps TRBD1 (6 bases). The CDR3 loop spans 15 amino acids. The germline V gene has CDR1 MNHEY and CDR2 SVGAGI. Trimming stripped 2 bases from V and 3 bases from J, with 11 bases between. The CDR3 loop reads CASSYGTTDNQPQHF. As DNA, the CDR3 is TGTGCCAGCAGTTACGGGACAACTGACAATCAGCCCCAGCATTTT.

The chain recombines TRBV2 with TRBJ2-3; D is uncertain. The V gene lost 7 bases and the J gene lost 4 bases, with 15 bases spanning the gap. The length of the CDR3 is 14 residues. The germline V gene has CDR1 SNHLY and CDR2 FYNNEI. CDR3 amino acids: CASNSPRRPDTQYF. In DNA, the CDR3 is TGTGCCAGCAATAGCCCCCGCCGACCAGATACGCAGTATTTT. The full variable domain, its missing parts supplied by reference TRBV2 and TRBJ2-3, is EPEVTQTPSHQVTQMGQEVILRCVPISNHLYFYWYRQILGQKVEFLVSFYNNEISEKSEIFDDQFSVERPDGSNFTLKIRSTKLEDSAMYFCASNSPRRPDTQYFGPGTRLTVL.